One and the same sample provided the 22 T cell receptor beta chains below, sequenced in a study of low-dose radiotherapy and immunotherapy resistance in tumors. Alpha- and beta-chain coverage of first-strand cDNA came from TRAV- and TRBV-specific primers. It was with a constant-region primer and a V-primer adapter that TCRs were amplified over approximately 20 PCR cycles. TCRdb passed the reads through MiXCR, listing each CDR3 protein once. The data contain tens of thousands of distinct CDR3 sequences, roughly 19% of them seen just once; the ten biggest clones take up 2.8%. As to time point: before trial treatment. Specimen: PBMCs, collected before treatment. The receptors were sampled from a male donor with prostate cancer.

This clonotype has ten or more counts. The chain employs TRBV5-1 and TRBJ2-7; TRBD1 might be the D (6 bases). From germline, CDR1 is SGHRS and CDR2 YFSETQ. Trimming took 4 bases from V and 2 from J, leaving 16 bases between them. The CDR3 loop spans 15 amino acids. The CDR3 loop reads CASSPATGSAYEQYF. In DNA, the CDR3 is TGCGCCAGCAGCCCGGCGACAGGATCGGCCTACGAGCAGTACTTC.

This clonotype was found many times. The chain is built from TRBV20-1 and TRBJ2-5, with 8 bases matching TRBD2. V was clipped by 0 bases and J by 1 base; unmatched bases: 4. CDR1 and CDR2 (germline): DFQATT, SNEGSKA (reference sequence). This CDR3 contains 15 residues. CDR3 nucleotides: TGCAGTGCTAGAGATCCGGCGGGGGGCCAAGAGACCCAGTACTTC. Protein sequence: CSARDPAGGQETQYF.

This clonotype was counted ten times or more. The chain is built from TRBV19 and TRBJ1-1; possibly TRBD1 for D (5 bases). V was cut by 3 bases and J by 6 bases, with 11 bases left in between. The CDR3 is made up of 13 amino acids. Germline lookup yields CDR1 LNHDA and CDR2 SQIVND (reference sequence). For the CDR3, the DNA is TGTGCCAGTAGTATCAGGGTTCGGGCTGAAGCTTTCTTT. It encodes CASSIRVRAEAFF.

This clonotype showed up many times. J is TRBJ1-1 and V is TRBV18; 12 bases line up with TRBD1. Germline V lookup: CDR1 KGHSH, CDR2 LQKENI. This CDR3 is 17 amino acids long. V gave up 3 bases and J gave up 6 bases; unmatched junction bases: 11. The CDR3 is CASSPPKPGQGAAEAFF. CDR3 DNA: TGTGCCAGCTCACCCCCAAAACCGGGACAGGGGGCCGCTGAAGCTTTCTTT.

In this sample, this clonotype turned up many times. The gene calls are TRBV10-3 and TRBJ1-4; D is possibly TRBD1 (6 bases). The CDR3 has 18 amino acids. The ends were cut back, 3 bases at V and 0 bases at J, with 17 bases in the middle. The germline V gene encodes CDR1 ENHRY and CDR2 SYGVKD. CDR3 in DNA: TGTGCCATCAGTGATCCCGGGACACCCCCCGCAACTAATGAAAAACTGTTTTTT. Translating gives CAISDPGTPPATNEKLFF.

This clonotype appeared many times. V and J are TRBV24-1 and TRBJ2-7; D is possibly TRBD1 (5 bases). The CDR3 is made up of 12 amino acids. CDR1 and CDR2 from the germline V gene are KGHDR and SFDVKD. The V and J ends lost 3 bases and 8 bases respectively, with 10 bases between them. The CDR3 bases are TGTGCCACCAGTGATGGAAGACAGAAGCAGTACTTC. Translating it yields CATSDGRQKQYF.

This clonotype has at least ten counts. CDR3 region: CASSKAGGVETQYF. CDR3 coding DNA: TGTGCCAGCAGCAAAGCCGGGGGGGTAGAGACCCAGTACTTC. The rearrangement uses TRBV21-1 and TRBJ2-5; the DNA was not used to check the table's D call, TRBD1. TRBV21-1 is given as a pseudogene. CDR3 length: 14 residues.

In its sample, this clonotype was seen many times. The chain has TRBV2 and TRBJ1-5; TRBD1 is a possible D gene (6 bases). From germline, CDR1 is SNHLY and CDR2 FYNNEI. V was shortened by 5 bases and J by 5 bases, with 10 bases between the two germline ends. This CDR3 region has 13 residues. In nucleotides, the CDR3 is TGTGCCAGCAGTTTGGGGGGGCATCAGCCCCAGCATTTT. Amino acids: CASSLGGHQPQHF.

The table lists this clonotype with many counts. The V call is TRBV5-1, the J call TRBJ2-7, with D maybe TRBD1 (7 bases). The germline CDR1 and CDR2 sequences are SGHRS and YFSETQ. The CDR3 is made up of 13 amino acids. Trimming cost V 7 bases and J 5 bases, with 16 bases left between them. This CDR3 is CASRRDSNNEQYF. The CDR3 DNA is TGCGCCAGCCGGCGGGACAGTAACAACGAGCAGTACTTC.

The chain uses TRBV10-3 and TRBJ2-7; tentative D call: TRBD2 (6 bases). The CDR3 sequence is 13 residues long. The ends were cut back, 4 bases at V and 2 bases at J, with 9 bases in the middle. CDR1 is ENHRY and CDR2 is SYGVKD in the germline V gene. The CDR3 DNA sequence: TGTGCCATCAGTGCTACGGGGGCCTACGAGCAGTACTTC. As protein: CAISATGAYEQYF.

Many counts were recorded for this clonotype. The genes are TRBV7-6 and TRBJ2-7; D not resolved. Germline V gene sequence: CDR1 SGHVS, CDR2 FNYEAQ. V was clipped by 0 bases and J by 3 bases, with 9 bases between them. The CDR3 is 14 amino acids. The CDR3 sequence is CASSLAGLGYEQYF. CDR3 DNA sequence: TGTGCCAGCAGCTTAGCGGGATTGGGCTACGAGCAGTACTTC.

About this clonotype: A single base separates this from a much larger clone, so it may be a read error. CDR3 loop: CASRPGTGNEQYF. The CDR3 nucleotides are TGTGCCAGTAGACCCGGGACAGGGAACGAGCAGTACTTC. The V gene is TRBV19, the J gene TRBJ2-7, with 9 nucleotides matching TRBD1. Germline lookup yields CDR1 LNHDA and CDR2 SQIVND (reference sequence). The J segment lost 5 bases and the V segment lost 6 bases, leaving 5 bases of the junction unmatched. The CDR3 totals 13 residues.

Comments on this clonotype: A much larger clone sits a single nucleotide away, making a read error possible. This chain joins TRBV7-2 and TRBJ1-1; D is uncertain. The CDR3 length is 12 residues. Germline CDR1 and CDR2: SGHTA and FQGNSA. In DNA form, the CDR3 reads TGTGCCAGCAGACCGGGGAACAGTGAAGCTTTCTTT. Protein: CASRPGNSEAFF.

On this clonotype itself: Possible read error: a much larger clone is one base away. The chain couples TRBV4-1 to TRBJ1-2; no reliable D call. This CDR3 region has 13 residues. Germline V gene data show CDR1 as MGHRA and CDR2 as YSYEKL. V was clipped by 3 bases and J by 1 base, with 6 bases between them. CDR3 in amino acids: CASSQAINYGYTF. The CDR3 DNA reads TGCGCCAGCAGCCAGGCGATTAACTATGGCTACACCTTC.

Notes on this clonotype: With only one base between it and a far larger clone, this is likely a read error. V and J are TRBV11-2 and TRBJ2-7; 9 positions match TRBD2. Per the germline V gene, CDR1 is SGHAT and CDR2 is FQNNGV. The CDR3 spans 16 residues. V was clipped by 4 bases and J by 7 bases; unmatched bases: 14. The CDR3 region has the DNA TGTGCCAGCAGCTCCCGTCTAGCGGGGACCTACAATGAGCAGTACTTC. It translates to CASSSRLAGTYNEQYF.

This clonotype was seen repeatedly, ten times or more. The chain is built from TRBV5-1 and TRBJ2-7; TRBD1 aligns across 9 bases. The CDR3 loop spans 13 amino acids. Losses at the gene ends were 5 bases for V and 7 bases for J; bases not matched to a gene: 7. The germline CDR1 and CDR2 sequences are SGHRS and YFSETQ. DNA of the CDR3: TGCGCCAGCAGTTGGGACAGGGATAGGGAGCAGTACTTC. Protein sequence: CASSWDRDREQYF.

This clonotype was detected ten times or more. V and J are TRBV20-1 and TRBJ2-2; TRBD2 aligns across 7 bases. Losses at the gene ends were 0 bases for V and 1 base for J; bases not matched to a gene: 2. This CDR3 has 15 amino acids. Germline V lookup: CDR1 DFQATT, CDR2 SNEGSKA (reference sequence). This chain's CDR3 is CSARETGGNTGELFF. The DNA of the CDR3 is TGCAGTGCTAGAGAAACGGGGGGGAACACCGGGGAGCTGTTTTTT.

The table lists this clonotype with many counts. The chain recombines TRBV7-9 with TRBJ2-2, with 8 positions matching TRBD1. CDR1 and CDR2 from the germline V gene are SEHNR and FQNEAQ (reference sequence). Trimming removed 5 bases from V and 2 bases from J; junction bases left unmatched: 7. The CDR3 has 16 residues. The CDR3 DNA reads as TGTGCCAGCAGCCCGCTGGGACAGGCAAACACCGGGGAGCTGTTTTTT. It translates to CASSPLGQANTGELFF. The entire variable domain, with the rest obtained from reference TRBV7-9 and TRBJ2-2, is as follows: DTGVSQNPRHKITKRGQNVTFRCDPISEHNRLYWYRQTLGQGPEFLTYFQNEAQLEKSRLLSDRFSAERPKGSFSTLEIQRTEQGDSAMYLCASSPLGQANTGELFFGEGSRLTVL.

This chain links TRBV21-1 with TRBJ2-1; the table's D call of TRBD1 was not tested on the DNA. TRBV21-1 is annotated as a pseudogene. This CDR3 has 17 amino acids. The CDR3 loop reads CASFPGGGQSSYNEQFF. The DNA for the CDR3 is TGTGCCAGCTTCCCAGGGGGGGGGCAGAGCTCCTACAATGAGCAGTTCTTC.

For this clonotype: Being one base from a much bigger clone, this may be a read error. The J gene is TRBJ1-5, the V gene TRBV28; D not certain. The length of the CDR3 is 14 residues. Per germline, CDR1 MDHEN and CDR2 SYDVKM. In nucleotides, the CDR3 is TGTGCCAGCAATTTAAAAGGCGGCAATCAGCCCCAGCATTTT. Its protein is CASNLKGGNQPQHF.

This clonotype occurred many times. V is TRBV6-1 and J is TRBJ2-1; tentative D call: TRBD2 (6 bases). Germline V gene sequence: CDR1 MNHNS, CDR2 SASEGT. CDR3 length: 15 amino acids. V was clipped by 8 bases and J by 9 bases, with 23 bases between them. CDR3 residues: CASGIFGGAEGEQFF. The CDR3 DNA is TGTGCCAGCGGTATTTTTGGCGGGGCCGAGGGTGAGCAGTTCTTC.

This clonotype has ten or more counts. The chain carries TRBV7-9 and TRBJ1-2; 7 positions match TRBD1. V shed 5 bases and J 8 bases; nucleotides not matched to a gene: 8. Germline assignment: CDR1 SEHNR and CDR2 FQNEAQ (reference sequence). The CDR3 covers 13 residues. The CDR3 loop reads CASSPGTASGYTF. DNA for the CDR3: TGTGCCAGCAGCCCGGGGACAGCTAGCGGCTACACCTTC.